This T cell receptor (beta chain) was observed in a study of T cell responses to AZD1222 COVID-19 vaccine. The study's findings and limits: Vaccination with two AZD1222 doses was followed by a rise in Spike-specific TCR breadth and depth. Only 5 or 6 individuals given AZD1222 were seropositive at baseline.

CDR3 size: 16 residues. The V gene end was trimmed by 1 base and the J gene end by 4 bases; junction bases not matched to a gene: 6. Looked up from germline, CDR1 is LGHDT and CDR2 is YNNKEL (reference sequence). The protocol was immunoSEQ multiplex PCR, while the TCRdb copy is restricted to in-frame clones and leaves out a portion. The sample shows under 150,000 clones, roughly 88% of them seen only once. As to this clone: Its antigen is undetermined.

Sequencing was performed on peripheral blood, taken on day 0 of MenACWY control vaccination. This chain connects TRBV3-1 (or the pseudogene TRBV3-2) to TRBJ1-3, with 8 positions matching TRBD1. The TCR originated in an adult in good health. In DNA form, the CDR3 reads TGTGCCAGCAGCCAAGCTGGGGACAGGTGGGGAAACACCATATATTTT. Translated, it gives CASSQAGDRWGNTIYF.